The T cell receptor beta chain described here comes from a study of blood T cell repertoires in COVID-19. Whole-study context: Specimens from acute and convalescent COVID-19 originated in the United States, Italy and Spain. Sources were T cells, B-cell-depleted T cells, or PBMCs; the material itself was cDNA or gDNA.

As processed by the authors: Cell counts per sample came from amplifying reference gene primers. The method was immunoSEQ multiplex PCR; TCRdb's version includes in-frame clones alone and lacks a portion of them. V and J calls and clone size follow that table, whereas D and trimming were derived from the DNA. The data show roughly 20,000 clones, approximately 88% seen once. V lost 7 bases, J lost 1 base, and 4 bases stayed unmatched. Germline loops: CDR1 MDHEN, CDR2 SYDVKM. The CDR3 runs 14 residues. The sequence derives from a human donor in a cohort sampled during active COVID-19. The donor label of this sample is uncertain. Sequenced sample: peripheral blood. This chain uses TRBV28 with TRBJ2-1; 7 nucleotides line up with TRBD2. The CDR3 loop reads CASTPSGSYNEQFF. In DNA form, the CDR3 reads TGTGCCAGCACCCCTAGCGGATCCTACAATGAGCAGTTCTTC.